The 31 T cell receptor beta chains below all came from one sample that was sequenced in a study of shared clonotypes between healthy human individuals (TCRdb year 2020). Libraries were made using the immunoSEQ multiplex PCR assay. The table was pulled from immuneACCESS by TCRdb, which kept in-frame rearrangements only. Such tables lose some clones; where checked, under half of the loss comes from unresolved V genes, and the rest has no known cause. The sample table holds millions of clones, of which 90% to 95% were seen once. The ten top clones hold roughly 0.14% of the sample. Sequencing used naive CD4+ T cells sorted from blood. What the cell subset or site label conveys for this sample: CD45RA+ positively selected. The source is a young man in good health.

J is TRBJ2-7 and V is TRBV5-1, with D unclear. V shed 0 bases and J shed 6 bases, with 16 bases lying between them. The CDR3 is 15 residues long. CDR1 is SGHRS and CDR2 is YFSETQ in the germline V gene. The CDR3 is CASSLAGSTNSEQYF. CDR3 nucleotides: TGCGCCAGCAGCTTGGCCGGGTCGACAAATTCCGAGCAGTACTTC. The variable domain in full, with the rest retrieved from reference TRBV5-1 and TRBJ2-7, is KAGVTQTPRYLIKTRGQQVTLSCSPISGHRSVSWYQQTPGQGLQFLFEYFSETQRNKGNFPGRFSGRQFSNSRSEMNVSTLELGDSALYLCASSLAGSTNSEQYFGPGTRLTVT.

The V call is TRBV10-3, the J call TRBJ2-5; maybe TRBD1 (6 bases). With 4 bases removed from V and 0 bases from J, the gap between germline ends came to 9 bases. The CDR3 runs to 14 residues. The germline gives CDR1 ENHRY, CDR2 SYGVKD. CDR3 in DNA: TGTGCCATCAGTGTACAGGGTAACCAAGAGACCCAGTACTTC. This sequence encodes CAISVQGNQETQYF.

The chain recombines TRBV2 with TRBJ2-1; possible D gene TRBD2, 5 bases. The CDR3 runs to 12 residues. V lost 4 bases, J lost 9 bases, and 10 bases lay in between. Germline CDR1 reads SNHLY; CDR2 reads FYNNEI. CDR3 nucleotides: TGTGCCAGCAGTGCCGACGGGGTTGAGCAGTTCTTC. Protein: CASSADGVEQFF. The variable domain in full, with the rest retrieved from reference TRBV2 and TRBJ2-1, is EPEVTQTPSHQVTQMGQEVILRCVPISNHLYFYWYRQILGQKVEFLVSFYNNEISEKSEIFDDQFSVERPDGSNFTLKIRSTKLEDSAMYFCASSADGVEQFFGPGTRLTVL.

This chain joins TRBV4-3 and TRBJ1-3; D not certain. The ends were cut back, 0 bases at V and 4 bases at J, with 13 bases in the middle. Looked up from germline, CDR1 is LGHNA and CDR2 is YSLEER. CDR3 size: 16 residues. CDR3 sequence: CASSQDQSGEGNTIYF. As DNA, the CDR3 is TGCGCCAGCAGCCAAGATCAGTCTGGGGAGGGAAACACCATATATTTT.

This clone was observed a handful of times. CDR3 sequence (DNA): TGTGCCAGTAGCCCCAACAGGGAAGTTGGCAATCAGCCCCAGCATTTT. Its translation is CASSPNREVGNQPQHF. V gene TRBV19 combines with J gene TRBJ1-5; TRBD1 might be the D (6 bases). V was cut by 6 bases and J by 2 bases, with 17 bases left in between. The CDR3 covers 16 residues. CDR1 LNHDA and CDR2 SQIVND come from the germline V gene (reference sequence).

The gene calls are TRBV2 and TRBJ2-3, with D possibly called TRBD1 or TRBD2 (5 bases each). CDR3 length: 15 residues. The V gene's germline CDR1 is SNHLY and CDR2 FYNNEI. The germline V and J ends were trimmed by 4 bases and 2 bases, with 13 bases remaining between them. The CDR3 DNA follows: TGTGCCAGCAGTGTTCTGAGGGACCCCACAGATACGCAGTATTTT. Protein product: CASSVLRDPTDTQYF.

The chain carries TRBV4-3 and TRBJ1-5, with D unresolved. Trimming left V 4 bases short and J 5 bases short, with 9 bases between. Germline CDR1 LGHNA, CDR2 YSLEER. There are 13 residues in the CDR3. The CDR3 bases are TGCGCCAGCAGCCTGGGCCGGGATCAGCCCCAGCATTTT. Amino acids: CASSLGRDQPQHF.

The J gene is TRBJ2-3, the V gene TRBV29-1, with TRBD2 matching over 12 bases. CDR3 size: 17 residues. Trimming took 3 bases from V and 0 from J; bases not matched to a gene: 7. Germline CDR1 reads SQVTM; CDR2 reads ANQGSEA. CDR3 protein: CSVDDSTSGRSTDTQYF. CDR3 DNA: TGCAGCGTTGACGATTCGACTAGCGGGAGAAGCACAGATACGCAGTATTTT.

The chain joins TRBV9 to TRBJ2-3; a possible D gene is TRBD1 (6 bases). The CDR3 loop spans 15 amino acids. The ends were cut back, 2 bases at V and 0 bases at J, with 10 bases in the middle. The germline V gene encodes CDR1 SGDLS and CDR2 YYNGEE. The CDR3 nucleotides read TGTGCCAGCAGCGTGTGGGGGCGAAGCACAGATACGCAGTATTTT. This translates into CASSVWGRSTDTQYF.

The CDR3 loop is CASSLSPRYEQYF. CDR3 in DNA: TGCGCCAGCAGCCTGTCTCCAAGGTACGAGCAGTACTTC. The J gene is TRBJ2-7, the V gene TRBV4-1; D unresolved. Per germline, CDR1 MGHRA and CDR2 YSYEKL. V lost 4 bases, J lost 4 bases, and 11 bases lay in between. The CDR3 spans 13 residues.

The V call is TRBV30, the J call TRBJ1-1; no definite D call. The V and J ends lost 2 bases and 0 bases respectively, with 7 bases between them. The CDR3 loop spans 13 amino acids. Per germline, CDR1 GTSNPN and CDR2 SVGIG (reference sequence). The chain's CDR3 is CAWSSQLNTEAFF. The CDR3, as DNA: TGTGCCTGGAGTTCACAGTTGAACACTGAAGCTTTCTTT.

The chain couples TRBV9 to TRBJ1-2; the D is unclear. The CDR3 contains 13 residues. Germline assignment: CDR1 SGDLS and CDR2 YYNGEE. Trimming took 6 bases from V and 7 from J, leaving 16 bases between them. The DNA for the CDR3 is TGTGCCAGCACCACATCTTCAGGAGGTGGCTACACCTTC. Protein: CASTTSSGGGYTF. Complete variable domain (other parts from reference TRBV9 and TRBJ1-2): DSGVTQTPKHLITATGQRVTLRCSPRSGDLSVYWYQQSLDQGLQFLIQYYNGEERAKGNILERFSAQQFPDLHSELNLSSLELGDSALYFCASTTSSGGGYTFGSGTRLTVV.

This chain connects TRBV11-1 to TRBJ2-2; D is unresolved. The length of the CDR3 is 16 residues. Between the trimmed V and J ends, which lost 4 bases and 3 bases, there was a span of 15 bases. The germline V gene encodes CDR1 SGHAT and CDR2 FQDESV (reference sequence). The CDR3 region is CASSSENSLDTGELFF. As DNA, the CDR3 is TGTGCCAGCAGCTCCGAGAACAGCTTAGACACCGGGGAGCTGTTTTTT.

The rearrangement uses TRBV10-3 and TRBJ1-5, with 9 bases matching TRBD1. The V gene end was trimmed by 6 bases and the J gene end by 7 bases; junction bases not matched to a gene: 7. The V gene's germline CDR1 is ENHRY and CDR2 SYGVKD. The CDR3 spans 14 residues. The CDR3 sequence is CAISKGQGGQPQHF. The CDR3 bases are TGTGCCATCAGCAAGGGACAGGGTGGCCAGCCCCAGCATTTT.

CDR3 sequence (DNA): TGTGCCATCAGAGATAGCGGGGGGCACAATGAGCAGTTCTTC. Protein sequence: CAIRDSGGHNEQFF. The genes are TRBV10-3 and TRBJ2-1; TRBD2 matches 10 bases. CDR3 length equals 14 residues. Germline values: CDR1 ENHRY, CDR2 SYGVKD. The junction had 4 bases not matched to a gene; V was cut back by 6 bases and J by 5 bases.

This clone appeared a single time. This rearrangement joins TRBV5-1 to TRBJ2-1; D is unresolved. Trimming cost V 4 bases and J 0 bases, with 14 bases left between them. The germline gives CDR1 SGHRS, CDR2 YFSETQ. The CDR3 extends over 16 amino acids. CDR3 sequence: CASSLRTVSSYNEQFF. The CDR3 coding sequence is TGCGCCAGCAGCCTACGGACGGTAAGCTCCTACAATGAGCAGTTCTTC.

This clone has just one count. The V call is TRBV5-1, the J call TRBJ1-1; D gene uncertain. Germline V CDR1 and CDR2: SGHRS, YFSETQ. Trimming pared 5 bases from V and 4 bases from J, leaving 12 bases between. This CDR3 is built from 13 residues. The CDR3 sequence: CASSLQETTEAFF. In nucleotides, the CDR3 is TGCGCCAGCAGTCTCCAAGAGACCACTGAAGCTTTCTTT.

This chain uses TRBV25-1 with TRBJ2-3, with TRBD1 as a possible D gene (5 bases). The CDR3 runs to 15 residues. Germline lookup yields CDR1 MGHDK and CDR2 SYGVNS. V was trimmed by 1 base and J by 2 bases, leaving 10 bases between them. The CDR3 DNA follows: TGTGCCAGCAGTGAATGGGTGACAGACACAGATACGCAGTATTTT. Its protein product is CASSEWVTDTDTQYF.

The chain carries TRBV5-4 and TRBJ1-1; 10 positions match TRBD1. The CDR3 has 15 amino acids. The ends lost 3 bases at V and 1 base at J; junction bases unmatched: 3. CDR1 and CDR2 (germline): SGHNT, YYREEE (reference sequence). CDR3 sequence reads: CASSWGDRGNTEAFF. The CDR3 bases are TGTGCCAGCAGCTGGGGGGACAGGGGGAACACTGAAGCTTTCTTT.

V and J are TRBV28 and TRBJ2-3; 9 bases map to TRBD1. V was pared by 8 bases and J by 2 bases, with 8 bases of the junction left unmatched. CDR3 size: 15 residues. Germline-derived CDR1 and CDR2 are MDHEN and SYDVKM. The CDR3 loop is CASSPRDRVTDTQYF. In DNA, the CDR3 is TGTGCCAGCTCTCCGCGGGACAGGGTCACAGATACGCAGTATTTT.

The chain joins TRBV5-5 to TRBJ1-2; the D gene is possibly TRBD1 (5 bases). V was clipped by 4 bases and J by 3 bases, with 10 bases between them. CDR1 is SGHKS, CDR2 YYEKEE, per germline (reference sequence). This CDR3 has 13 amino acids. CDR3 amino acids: CASSPTRDYGYTF. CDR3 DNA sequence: TGTGCCAGCAGCCCCACCAGGGACTATGGCTACACCTTC. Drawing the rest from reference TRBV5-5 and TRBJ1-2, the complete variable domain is DAGVTQSPTHLIKTRGQQVTLRCSPISGHKSVSWYQQVLGQGPQFIFQYYEKEERGRGNFPDRFSARQFPNYSSELNVNALLLGDSALYLCASSPTRDYGYTFGSGTRLTVV.

CDR3 in DNA: TGTGCCAGCTCCCGACGGGGGGAGCCCCTTCGGGGGGAGCTGTTTTTT. It translates to CASSRRGEPLRGELFF. The rearrangement links TRBV6-4 to TRBJ2-2; 7 bases are a match to TRBD2. Trimming took 8 bases from V and 8 from J; bases not matched to a gene: 17. The CDR3 is 16 amino acids. Germline V gene sequence: CDR1 MRHNA, CDR2 SNTAGT.

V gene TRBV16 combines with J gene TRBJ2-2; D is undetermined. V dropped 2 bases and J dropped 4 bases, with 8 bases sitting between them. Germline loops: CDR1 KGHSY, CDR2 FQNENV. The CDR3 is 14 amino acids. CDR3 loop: CASSQGRATGELFF. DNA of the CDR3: TGTGCCAGCAGCCAAGGCAGAGCCACCGGGGAGCTGTTTTTT. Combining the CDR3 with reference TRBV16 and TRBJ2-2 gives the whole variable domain GEEVAQTPKHLVRGEGQKAKLYCAPIKGHSYVFWYQQVLKNEFKFLISFQNENVFDETGMPKERFSAKCLPNSPCSLEIQATKLEDSAVYFCASSQGRATGELFFGEGSRLTVL.

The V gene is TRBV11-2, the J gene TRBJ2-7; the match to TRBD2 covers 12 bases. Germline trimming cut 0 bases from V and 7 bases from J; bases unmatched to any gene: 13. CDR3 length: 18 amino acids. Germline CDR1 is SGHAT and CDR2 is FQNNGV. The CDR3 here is CASSLDATRLAGGSEQYF. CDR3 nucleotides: TGTGCCAGCAGCTTAGACGCCACAAGGCTAGCGGGAGGGAGTGAGCAGTACTTC.

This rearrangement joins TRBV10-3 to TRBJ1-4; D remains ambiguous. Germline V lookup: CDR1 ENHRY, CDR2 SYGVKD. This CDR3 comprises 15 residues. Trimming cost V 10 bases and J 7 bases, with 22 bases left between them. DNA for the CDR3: TGTGCCAACGGATCGCCTTTAATCTCGAGTGAAAAACTGTTTTTT. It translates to CANGSPLISSEKLFF.

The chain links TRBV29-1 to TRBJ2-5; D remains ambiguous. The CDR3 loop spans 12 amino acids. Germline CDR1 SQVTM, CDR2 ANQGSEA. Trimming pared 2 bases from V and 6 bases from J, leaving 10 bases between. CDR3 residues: CSVELGLQTQYF. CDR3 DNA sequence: TGCAGCGTTGAATTGGGGTTACAGACCCAGTACTTC.

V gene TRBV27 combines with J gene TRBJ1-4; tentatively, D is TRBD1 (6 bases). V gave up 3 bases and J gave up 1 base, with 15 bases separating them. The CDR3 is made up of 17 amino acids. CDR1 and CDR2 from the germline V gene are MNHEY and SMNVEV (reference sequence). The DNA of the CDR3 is TGTGCCAGCAGTTTGAACAGGGATGGGATAACTAATGAAAAACTGTTTTTT. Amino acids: CASSLNRDGITNEKLFF.

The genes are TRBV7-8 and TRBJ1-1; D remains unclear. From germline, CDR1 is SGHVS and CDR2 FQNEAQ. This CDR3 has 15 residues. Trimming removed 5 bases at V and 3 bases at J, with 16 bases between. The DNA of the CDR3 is TGTGCCAGCAGCAGTAACACCGCTAGGGACACTGAAGCTTTCTTT. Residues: CASSSNTARDTEAFF. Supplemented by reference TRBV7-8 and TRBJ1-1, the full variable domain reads GAGVSQSPRYKVAKRGQDVALRCDPISGHVSLFWYQQALGQGPEFLTYFQNEAQLDKSGLPSDRFFAERPEGSVSTLKIQRTQQEDSAVYLCASSSNTARDTEAFFGQGTRLTVV.

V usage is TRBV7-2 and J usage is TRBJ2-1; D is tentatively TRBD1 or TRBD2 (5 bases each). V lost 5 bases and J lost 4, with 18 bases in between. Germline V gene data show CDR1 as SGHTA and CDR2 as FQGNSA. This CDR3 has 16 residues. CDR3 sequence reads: CASSPQGAVNYNEQFF. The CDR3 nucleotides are TGTGCCAGCAGCCCCCAGGGAGCGGTAAATTACAATGAGCAGTTCTTC.

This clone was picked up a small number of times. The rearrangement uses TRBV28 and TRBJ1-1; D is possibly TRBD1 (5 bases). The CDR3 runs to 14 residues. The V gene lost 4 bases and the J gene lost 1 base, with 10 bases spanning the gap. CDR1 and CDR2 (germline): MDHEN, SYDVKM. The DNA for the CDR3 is TGTGCCAGCAGTTCAGGGAGGCGGAACACTGAAGCTTTCTTT. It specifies CASSSGRRNTEAFF.

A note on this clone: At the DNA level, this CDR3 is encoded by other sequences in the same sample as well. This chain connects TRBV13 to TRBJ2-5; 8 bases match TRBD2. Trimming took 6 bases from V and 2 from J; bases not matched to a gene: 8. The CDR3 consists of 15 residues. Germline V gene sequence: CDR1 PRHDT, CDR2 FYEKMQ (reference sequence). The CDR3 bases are TGTGCCAGCAGTTCCCAGCGGGAGCCTCAAGAGACCCAGTACTTC. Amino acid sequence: CASSSQREPQETQYF.